This TCR beta chain was identified during a study of T cell responses to AZD1222 COVID-19 vaccine. As to this clone: Its specificity is not known.

Overall study results and limits: Seropositivity was recorded at baseline in only a handful of AZD1222 recipients.

CDR1 and CDR2 (germline): GTSNPN, SVGIG (reference sequence). V was cut by 1 base and J by 0 bases, with 10 bases left in between. The CDR3 loop spans 15 amino acids. Some clones are missing from TCRdb's copy, which holds only in-frame ones; the method was immunoSEQ multiplex PCR. The table includes about 140,000 clones, around 90% detected once. This specimen was peripheral blood, taken on day 0 of AZD1222 vaccination. This chain links TRBV30 with TRBJ1-3; D is uncertain. This sequence was found in an adult in good health. In DNA form, the CDR3 reads TGTGCCTGGAGTGAGGGATGGGCCTCTGGAAACACCATATATTTT. Encoded protein: CAWSEGWASGNTIYF.